This T cell receptor (delta chain) was recorded in a study of human gamma delta and Vdelta1 T cells. The junction had 10 bases not matched to a gene; V was cut back by 0 bases and J by 3 bases. Germline lookup yields CDR1 TSWWSYY and CDR2 QGS. This CDR3 is 17 amino acids long. This clone was recorded a few times. Its cognate antigen is unknown. TCRdb reprocessed the PCR reads using CATT. Counted here are some 13,000 delta-chain clones, under 55% occurring once; the ten biggest clones make up about 1.4%. Regarding the study as a whole: Delta One T cells were reportedly polyclonal and broadly cytotoxic against acute myeloid leukemia.

The chain combines TRDV1 with TRDJ1; TRDD3 matches at 7 bases. The sequence was collected from a human donor in good health. Material: Vdelta1 gamma-delta T cells from blood grown in culture (DOT cells). In DNA form, the CDR3 reads TGTGCTCTTGGGGAACTAAAGGTCTGGGGGCCAGCCGATAAACTCATCTTT. Amino acids: CALGELKVWGPADKLIF.